This T cell receptor beta chain comes out of a study of CXCR3-negative and CXCR3-positive naive CD8 T cells. The libraries of TRB cDNA were prepared using 5' RACE with UMI labels. TCRdb reprocessed the 5' RACE reads, with one entry per CDR3 protein and no DNA. The sample table includes about 98,000 distinct CDR3 sequences. General study points: Upon cryopreservation, CXCR3 expression partially decreased, and most assays used fresh PBMCs. Researchers report that CXCR3-positive naive cells carry more hydrophobic TRB CDR3s than CXCR3-negative naive cells.

Definition of naive CD8+ T cells rested on a CD45RO-CCR7+CD27+CD95- profile. This CDR3 has 15 amino acids. Details on this clonotype: The antigen remains unidentified.

The TCR comes from a human donor in good health. Some clones in this sample may be carry-over from other donors' samples. This chain uses TRBV12-3 or TRBV12-4 with TRBJ2-5; TCRdb selects TRBD1, and the lack of DNA leaves this call unchecked. Sequenced: naive CXCR3+ CD8+ T cells from blood. The subset was: CD45RO-CCR7+CD27+CD95- naive CD8+ T cells expressing CXCR3 (TNR3+). The CDR3 loop reads CASSLPDRGRETQYF.